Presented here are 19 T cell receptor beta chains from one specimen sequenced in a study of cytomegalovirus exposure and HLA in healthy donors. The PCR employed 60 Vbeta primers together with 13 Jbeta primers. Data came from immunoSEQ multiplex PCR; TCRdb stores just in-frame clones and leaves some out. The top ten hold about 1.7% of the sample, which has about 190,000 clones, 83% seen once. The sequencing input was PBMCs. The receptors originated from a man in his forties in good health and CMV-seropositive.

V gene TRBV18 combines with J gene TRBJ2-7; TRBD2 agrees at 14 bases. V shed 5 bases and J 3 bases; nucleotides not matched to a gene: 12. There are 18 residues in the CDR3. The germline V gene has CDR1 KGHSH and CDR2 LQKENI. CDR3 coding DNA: TGTGCCAGCTCATCGACGGGACTAGCGGGGGACCGGGACTACGAGCAGTACTTC. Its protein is CASSSTGLAGDRDYEQYF.

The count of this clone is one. The CDR3 DNA sequence: TGCGCCAGCAGCCAATCTAGCGGGAGTCGCGCAGATACGCAGTATTTT. This codes for CASSQSSGSRADTQYF. This sequence joins TRBV4-3 and TRBJ2-3, with TRBD2 identical over 10 bases. Germline V gene data show CDR1 as LGHNA and CDR2 as YSLEER. The V gene end was trimmed by 2 bases and the J gene end by 4 bases; junction bases not matched to a gene: 6. The CDR3 spans 16 residues.

CDR3 loop: CASSSGQGVGGYTF. The CDR3 bases are TGTGCCAGCAGCTCGGGACAGGGAGTGGGTGGCTACACCTTC. V gene TRBV27 combines with J gene TRBJ1-2; 9 bases align to TRBD1. CDR3 length: 14 residues. J was trimmed by 7 bases and V by 6 bases; bases with no gene match: 9. Germline assignment: CDR1 MNHEY and CDR2 SMNVEV (reference sequence).

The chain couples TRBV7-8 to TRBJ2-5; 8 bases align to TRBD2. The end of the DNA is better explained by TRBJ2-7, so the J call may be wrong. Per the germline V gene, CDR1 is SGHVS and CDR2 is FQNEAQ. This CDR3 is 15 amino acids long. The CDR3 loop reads CASSLSGSSLYEQYF. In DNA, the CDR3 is TGTGCCAGCAGCTTAAGCGGGAGTTCCCTCTACGAGCAGTACTTC.

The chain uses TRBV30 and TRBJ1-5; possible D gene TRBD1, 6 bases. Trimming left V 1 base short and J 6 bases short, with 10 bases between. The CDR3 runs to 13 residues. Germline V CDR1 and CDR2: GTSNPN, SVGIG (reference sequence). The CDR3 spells CAWSAGGGQPQHF. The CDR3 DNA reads TGTGCCTGGAGTGCGGGGGGCGGTCAGCCCCAGCATTTT. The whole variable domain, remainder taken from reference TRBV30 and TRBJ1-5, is SQTIHQWPATLVQPVGSPLSLECTVEGTSNPNLYWYRQAAGRGLQLLFYSVGIGQISSEVPQNLSASRPQDRQFILSSKKLLLSDSGFYLCAWSAGGGQPQHFGDGTRLSIL.

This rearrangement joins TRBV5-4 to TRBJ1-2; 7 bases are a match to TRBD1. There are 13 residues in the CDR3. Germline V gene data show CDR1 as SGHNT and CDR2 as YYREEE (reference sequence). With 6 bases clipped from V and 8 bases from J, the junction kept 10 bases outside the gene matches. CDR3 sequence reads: CASNYRGEGGYTF. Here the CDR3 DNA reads TGTGCCAGCAATTACAGGGGAGAAGGCGGCTACACCTTC. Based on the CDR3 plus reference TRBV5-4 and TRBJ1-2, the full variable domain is ETGVTQSPTHLIKTRGQQVTLRCSSQSGHNTVSWYQQALGQGPQFIFQYYREEENGRGNFPPRFSGLQFPNYSSELNVNALELDDSALYLCASNYRGEGGYTFGSGTRLTVV.

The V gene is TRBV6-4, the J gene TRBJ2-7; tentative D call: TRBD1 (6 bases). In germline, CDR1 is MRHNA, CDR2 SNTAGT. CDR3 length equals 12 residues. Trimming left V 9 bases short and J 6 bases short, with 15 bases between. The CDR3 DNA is TGTGCCAGATACTTGGGGGCGCCCGAGCAGTACTTC. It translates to CARYLGAPEQYF.

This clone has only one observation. The CDR3 sequence: CASSVGLKGVDEQYF. CDR3 nucleotide sequence: TGTGCCAGCAGCGTTGGTCTCAAGGGAGTCGACGAGCAGTACTTC. This sequence joins TRBV9 and TRBJ2-7, with a tentative D call TRBD2 (5 bases). Trimming left V 2 bases short and J 5 bases short, with 17 bases between. Germline V gives CDR1 SGDLS, CDR2 YYNGEE. The CDR3 consists of 15 residues.

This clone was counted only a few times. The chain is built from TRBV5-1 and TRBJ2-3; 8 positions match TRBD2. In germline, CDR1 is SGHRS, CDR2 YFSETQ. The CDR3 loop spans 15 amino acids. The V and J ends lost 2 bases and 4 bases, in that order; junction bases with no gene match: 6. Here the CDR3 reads CASSLTSGEADTQYF. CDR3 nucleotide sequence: TGCGCCAGCAGCTTAACTAGCGGAGAGGCAGATACGCAGTATTTT.

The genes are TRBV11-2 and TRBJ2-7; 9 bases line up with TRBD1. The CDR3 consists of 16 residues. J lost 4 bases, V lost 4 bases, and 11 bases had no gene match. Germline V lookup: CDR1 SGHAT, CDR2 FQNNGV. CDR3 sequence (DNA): TGTGCCAGCAGCTGGGGGCCCCGGGACAGGGCGTACGAGCAGTACTTC. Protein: CASSWGPRDRAYEQYF. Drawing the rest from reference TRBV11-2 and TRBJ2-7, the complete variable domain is EAGVAQSPRYKIIEKRQSVAFWCNPISGHATLYWYQQILGQGPKLLIQFQNNGVVDDSQLPKDRFSAERLKGVDSTLKIQPAKLEDSAVYLCASSWGPRDRAYEQYFGPGTRLTVT.

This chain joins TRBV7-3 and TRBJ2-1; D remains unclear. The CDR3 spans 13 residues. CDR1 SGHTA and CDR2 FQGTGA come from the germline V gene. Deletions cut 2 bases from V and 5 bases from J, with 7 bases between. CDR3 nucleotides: TGTGCCAGCAGCTTAGTTACGGACAATGAGCAGTTCTTC. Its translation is CASSLVTDNEQFF.

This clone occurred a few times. The CDR3 reads CASSFRGATYEQYF. The DNA of the CDR3 is TGTGCCAGCAGTTTTCGGGGGGCGACCTACGAGCAGTACTTC. The chain has TRBV28 and TRBJ2-7; D possibly corresponds to TRBD2 (7 bases). The CDR3 has 14 residues. Per the germline V gene, CDR1 is MDHEN and CDR2 is SYDVKM. V was pared by 3 bases and J by 2 bases, with 11 bases between.

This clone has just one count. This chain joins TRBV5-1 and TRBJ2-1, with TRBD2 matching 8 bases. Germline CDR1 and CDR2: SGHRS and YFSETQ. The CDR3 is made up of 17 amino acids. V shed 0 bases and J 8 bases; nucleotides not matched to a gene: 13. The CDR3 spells CASSLGLAPLTGDEQFF. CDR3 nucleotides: TGCGCCAGCAGCTTGGGACTAGCGCCTCTTACGGGGGATGAGCAGTTCTTC.

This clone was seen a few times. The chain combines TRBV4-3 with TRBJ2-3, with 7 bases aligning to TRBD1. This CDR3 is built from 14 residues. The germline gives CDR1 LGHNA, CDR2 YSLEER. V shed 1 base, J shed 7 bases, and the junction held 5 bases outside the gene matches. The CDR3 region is CASSQGDSRYTQYF. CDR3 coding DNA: TGCGCCAGCAGCCAAGGGGACAGCCGCTATACGCAGTATTTT.

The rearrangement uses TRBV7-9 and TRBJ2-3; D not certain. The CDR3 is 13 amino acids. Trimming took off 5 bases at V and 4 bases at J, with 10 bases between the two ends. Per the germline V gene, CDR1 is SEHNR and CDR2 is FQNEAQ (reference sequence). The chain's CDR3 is CASSTRVPDTQYF. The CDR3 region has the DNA TGTGCCAGCAGCACGAGAGTTCCAGATACGCAGTATTTT.

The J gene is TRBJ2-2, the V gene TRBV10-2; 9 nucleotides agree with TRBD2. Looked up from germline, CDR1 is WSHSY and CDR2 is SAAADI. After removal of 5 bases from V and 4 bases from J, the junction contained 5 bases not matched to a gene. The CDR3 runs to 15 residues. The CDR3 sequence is CASSLREGLTGELFF. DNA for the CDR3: TGCGCCAGCAGTTTGCGGGAGGGCCTCACCGGGGAGCTGTTTTTT.

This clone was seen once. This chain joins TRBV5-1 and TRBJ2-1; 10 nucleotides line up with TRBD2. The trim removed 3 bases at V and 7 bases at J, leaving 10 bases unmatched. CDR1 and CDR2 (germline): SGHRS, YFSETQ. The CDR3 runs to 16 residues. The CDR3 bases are TGCGCCAGCAGCTCAGATAGCGGGAGGATGGGTAATGAGCAGTTCTTC. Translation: CASSSDSGRMGNEQFF. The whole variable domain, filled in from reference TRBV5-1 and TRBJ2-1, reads KAGVTQTPRYLIKTRGQQVTLSCSPISGHRSVSWYQQTPGQGLQFLFEYFSETQRNKGNFPGRFSGRQFSNSRSEMNVSTLELGDSALYLCASSSDSGRMGNEQFFGPGTRLTVL.

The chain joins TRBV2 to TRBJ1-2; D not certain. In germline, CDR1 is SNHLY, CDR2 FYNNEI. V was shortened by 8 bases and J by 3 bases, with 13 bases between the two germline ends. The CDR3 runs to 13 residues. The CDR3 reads CASATGEYYGYTF. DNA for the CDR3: TGTGCCAGCGCAACTGGGGAGTACTATGGCTACACCTTC.

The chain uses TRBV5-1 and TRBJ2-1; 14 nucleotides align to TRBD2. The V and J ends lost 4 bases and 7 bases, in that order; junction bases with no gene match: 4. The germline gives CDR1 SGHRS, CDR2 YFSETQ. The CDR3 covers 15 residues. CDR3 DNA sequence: TGCGCCAGCAGCCTGGGACTAGCGGGAGTAAATGAGCAGTTCTTC. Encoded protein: CASSLGLAGVNEQFF.